Listed below are T cell receptor beta chains from one sample, sequenced in a study of response to subunit inactivated influenza vaccine. Each CDR3 protein is one row after TCRdb ran MiXCR on the RT-PCR reads. This table holds around 750,000 distinct CDR3 sequences, about 20% found once. The source material was PBMCs from blood, sampled approximately 5 days after vaccination. Receptor source: a man aged 45 to 65 who received an inactivated influenza vaccine. CDR3s include the opening cysteine and the closing phenylalanine or tryptophan. Fields, in order: clone size, J gene, CDR3 length, D gene, V gene, CDR3 DNA, CDR3 protein. D genes are given only for firm matches. Expanded clones are given a class, and other clones once, few, many or no size at all.

>-|TRBJ2-3|14|-|TRBV5-1
TGCGCCAGCAGCTTGGAGAAAATCACAGATACGCAGTATTTT
CASSLEKITDTQYF
>few|TRBJ2-1|17|-|TRBV5-1
TGCGCCAGCAGCTTGGGGGTGCGGCGGGGGCGCTACAATGAGCAGTTCTTC
CASSLGVRRGRYNEQFF
>-|TRBJ2-3|16|TRBD1|TRBV3-1
TGTGCCAGCAGCCAAGTGCAGGGGGCAAGCACAGATACGCAGTATTTT
CASSQVQGASTDTQYF
>few|TRBJ1-1|16|-|TRBV6-5
TGTGCCAGCAGTTACGAGCCAGGGCAACTCCCAACTGAAGCTTTCTTT
CASSYEPGQLPTEAFF
>-|TRBJ2-6|17|-|TRBV29-1
TGCAGCGTTGGGCCAGGGGGGGGACTCTCTGGGGCCAACGTCCTGACTTTC
CSVGPGGGLSGANVLTF
>many|TRBJ1-2|11|-|TRBV29-1
TGCAGCGTTGATAGCTTGGAAGGCTACACCTTC
CSVDSLEGYTF
>-|TRBJ1-1|13|TRBD1|TRBV12-3/TRBV12-4
TGTGCCAGCAGTAGAGGGACAGGGGCGTTAGCTTTCTTT
CASSRGTGALAFF
>few|TRBJ2-2|15|TRBD2|TRBV7-2
TGTGCCAGTACCGTAGCGGGGGGGCGCACCGGGGAGCTGTTTTTT
CASTVAGGRTGELFF
>-|TRBJ2-7|15|TRBD1|TRBV7-2
TGTGCCAGCAGCTTAGGAGGGGGCGCCTCCTACGAGCAGTACTTC
CASSLGGGASYEQYF
>-|TRBJ1-1|15|-|TRBV7-9
TGTGCCAGCAGCTTAGCCCCCCTGTTGAACACTGAAGCTTTCTTT
CASSLAPLLNTEAFF
>-|TRBJ2-7|15|TRBD2|TRBV3-1
TGTGCCAGCAGCCAAGCGGGAGGGCCCTCCTACGAGCAGTACTTC
CASSQAGGPSYEQYF
>-|TRBJ2-7|17|TRBD2|TRBV29-1
TGCAGCGTTGAAGATCGATCACTTGGGGGGGGGAACTACGAGCAGTACTTC
CSVEDRSLGGGNYEQYF
>-|TRBJ2-3|14|TRBD2|TRBV2
TGTGCCAGCAACAGCGGGGGGGACACAGATACGCAGTATTTT
CASNSGGDTDTQYF
>few|TRBJ1-1|16|-|TRBV7-2
TGTGCCAGCCAGCTACTACCGGGACACAAGAACACTGAAGCTTTCTTT
CASQLLPGHKNTEAFF
>few|TRBJ1-2|15|-|TRBV6-1
TGTGCCAGCAGTGCCCGGGCAGCCGAGAGCTATGGCTACACCTTC
CASSARAAESYGYTF
>-|TRBJ1-5|17|TRBD1|TRBV7-9
TGTGCCAGCAGCCAGCAACGTCCGGGACAGGGAAATCAGCCCCAGCATTTT
CASSQQRPGQGNQPQHF
>-|TRBJ1-5|16|TRBD1|TRBV10-2
TGCGCCAGCAGGCAAACCGGGACAGGAGAAAATCAGCCCCAGCATTTT
CASRQTGTGENQPQHF
>few|TRBJ1-6|13|-|TRBV12-3/TRBV12-4
TGTGCCAGCAGCCGCAGCCGGGAGGCACCCCTCCACTTT
CASSRSREAPLHF
>few|TRBJ2-2|12|-|TRBV7-2
TGTGCCAGCAGCTTAGACTTCGGGGAGCTGTTTTTT
CASSLDFGELFF
>-|TRBJ2-5|15|-|TRBV2
TGTGCCAGCAGTGAGGGGCGGTGGGGCCAAGAGACCCAGTACTTC
CASSEGRWGQETQYF
>-|TRBJ2-1|15|TRBD2|TRBV7-6
TGTGCCAGCAGCTTAGCCCCTAGCGGGGGCAATGAGCAGTTCTTC
CASSLAPSGGNEQFF
>many|TRBJ2-7|15|TRBD1|TRBV4-3
TGCGCCAGCAGCCAAGCAGACAGGGGGAATTACGAGCAGTACTTC
CASSQADRGNYEQYF
>-|TRBJ1-1|13|-|TRBV6-2/TRBV6-3
TGTGCCAGCAGTGCCCTCGCGAGGACTGAAGCTTTCTTT
CASSALARTEAFF
>-|TRBJ2-2|15|-|TRBV29-1
TGCAGCGTTGGGGCCGGAGGAGAGAGAACCGGGGAGCTGTTTTTT
CSVGAGGERTGELFF
>few|TRBJ2-1|15|TRBD1|TRBV2
TGTGCCAGTCACGGACAGGGGGGAGCCTACAATGAGCAGTTCTTC
CASHGQGGAYNEQFF
>-|TRBJ2-3|13|-|TRBV24-1
TGTGCCACCAGTGACCCTACAGGAGAGGAGCAGTATTTT
CATSDPTGEEQYF